Shown below are 5 T cell receptor beta chains from a single sample sequenced in a study of blood T cell repertoires in COVID-19. Generated by immunoSEQ multiplex PCR, the TCRdb table keeps only in-frame clones and is missing some. The sample consists of tens of thousands of clones, approximately 86% of them appearing once. The sample comprised peripheral blood. Receptor source: a man in his sixties or seventies with active COVID-19.

This chain joins TRBV7-8 and TRBJ1-5; TRBD1 matches at 7 bases. Trimming took 5 bases from V and 5 from J; bases not matched to a gene: 12. Germline V gene lookup returns CDR1 SGHVS and CDR2 FQNEAQ. The CDR3 sequence is 16 residues long. In DNA, the CDR3 is TGTGCCAGCAGCCCCCGACAGGGTATAGCAGATCAGCCCCAGCATTTT. It encodes CASSPRQGIADQPQHF. The variable domain in full, completed from reference TRBV7-8 and TRBJ1-5, reads GAGVSQSPRYKVAKRGQDVALRCDPISGHVSLFWYQQALGQGPEFLTYFQNEAQLDKSGLPSDRFFAERPEGSVSTLKIQRTQQEDSAVYLCASSPRQGIADQPQHFGDGTRLSIL.

V usage is TRBV5-1 and J usage is TRBJ2-3, with TRBD1 identical over 9 bases. CDR3 length equals 16 residues. V was pared by 3 bases and J by 3 bases, with 8 bases of the junction left unmatched. Germline V lookup: CDR1 SGHRS, CDR2 YFSETQ. The CDR3 DNA sequence: TGCGCCAGCAGCTCGGAGCCGGGACAGGGTACAGATACGCAGTATTTT. This codes for CASSSEPGQGTDTQYF.

The chain links TRBV6-5 to TRBJ2-2; TRBD1 is a possible D gene (5 bases). V was clipped by 8 bases and J by 5 bases, with 15 bases between them. The CDR3 is 14 amino acids. Germline lookup yields CDR1 MNHEY and CDR2 SVGAGI. The CDR3 is CASPPTAHTGELFF. The CDR3 region has the DNA TGTGCCAGCCCCCCGACAGCGCATACCGGGGAGCTGTTTTTT.

The rearrangement links TRBV5-1 to TRBJ2-2; D may be TRBD1 (5 bases). Trimming left V 1 base short and J 4 bases short, with 11 bases between. The length of the CDR3 is 15 residues. From germline, CDR1 is SGHRS and CDR2 YFSETQ. The CDR3 bases are TGCGCCAGCAGCTTGCAGGGAAGTAGCACCGGGGAGCTGTTTTTT. This translates into CASSLQGSSTGELFF. The full variable domain, its missing parts supplied by reference TRBV5-1 and TRBJ2-2, is KAGVTQTPRYLIKTRGQQVTLSCSPISGHRSVSWYQQTPGQGLQFLFEYFSETQRNKGNFPGRFSGRQFSNSRSEMNVSTLELGDSALYLCASSLQGSSTGELFFGEGSRLTVL.

The chain uses TRBV18 and TRBJ2-7, with a weak D call TRBD1 (6 bases). The CDR3 runs to 13 residues. Germline CDR1 and CDR2: KGHSH and LQKENI. V was cut by 2 bases and J by 3 bases, with 8 bases left in between. The CDR3 loop reads CASSPKQGYEQYF. CDR3 in DNA: TGTGCCAGCTCACCAAAACAGGGCTACGAGCAGTACTTC.